This T cell receptor (beta chain) was retrieved from a study of T cells after yellow fever vaccination. As TCR cDNA was made by 5'RACE template switching, a universal primer site and UMIs were added. Using its own MiXCR run on the 5' RACE reads, TCRdb lists one record per CDR3 protein. The sample includes approximately 110,000 distinct CDR3 sequences, about 7% of them seen just once. For this clonotype: The antigen is unknown. Given a much more abundant clone one base away, this may be a read error.

Per the germline V gene, CDR1 is LGHNA and CDR2 is YSLEER. The CDR3 has 15 residues. Findings and caveats of the study: A minor fraction of clonotypes spanned both CD4 and CD8 compartments. Post-booster repertoires again held most primary-vaccination clones (around 95% CD4, 75% to 90% CD8).

The specimen comprised CD4+ T cells sorted from PBMCs, sampled around 10 days after the first yellow fever vaccination. This clonotype was sampled from a man aged 18 to 35 who received the YFV17D yellow fever vaccine. This chain uses TRBV4-3 with TRBJ1-1, with D possibly being TRBD1 (5 bases). The CDR3 DNA reads as TGCGCCAGCAGCCACCCCGGGACTCCGAACAGTGAAGCTTTCTTT. Translating gives CASSHPGTPNSEAFF.